Listed here is a single T cell receptor beta chain. Membership in each cohort depended on participant-reported clinical history. Germline V gene sequence: CDR1 GTSNPN, CDR2 SVGIG (reference sequence). The V end was cut by 1 base, the J end by 4 bases, with 5 bases between. The CDR3 has 12 residues. In the original processing: Amplification of reference gene primers provided the estimated nucleated cell counts. Assay used: immunoSEQ multiplex PCR; TCRdb lists only in-frame clones, some missing. V and J calls and clone size are as listed in that table; D and trimming were resolved from the DNA. The table shows a few hundred thousand clones, with just over 85% occurring only once. The data were taken from a study of blood T cell repertoires in COVID-19. Study overall: Donors in the United States, Italy and Spain gave samples during acute or convalescent COVID-19. T cells, B-cell-depleted T cells, or PBMCs supplied cDNA or gDNA.

This chain connects TRBV30 to TRBJ1-5; no definite D call. The sample comprised PBMCs or T cells enriched from blood (not recorded which). The TCR sequence derives from a man between 35 and 55 years old who had recovered from COVID-19. As DNA, the CDR3 is TGTGCCTGGAGTGACGGTAATCAGCCCCAGCATTTT. It codes for CAWSDGNQPQHF.